Listed below are T cell receptor beta chains from one sample, sequenced in a study of technical replicates of blood from a few donors. TCRdb's table, derived via immunoSEQ multiplex PCR, lists solely in-frame clones and lacks some. The sample records about 80,000 clones, roughly 93% being singletons. Source material: T cells isolated from PBMCs. The receptors stem from a human donor in good health. CDR3s include the opening cysteine and the closing phenylalanine or tryptophan. A D gene is named only where the DNA matches it firmly. Rows may omit the clone size; those that give it use once, few, many or a size class.

d_call	clone_size	j_call	v_call	cdr3_aa	cdr3_nt
-	once	TRBJ1-2	TRBV5-1	CASLRTPGDGNYGYTF	TGCGCCAGCCTGCGGACTCCCGGAGATGGGAACTATGGCTACACCTTC
-	-	TRBJ1-2	TRBV11-2	CASSPRPDSFAF	TGTGCCAGCAGCCCGAGACCGGACTCGTTTGCCTTC
-	-	TRBJ2-3	TRBV5-1	CASSFASSSTDTQYF	TGCGCCAGCAGCTTCGCAAGTAGTAGCACAGATACGCAGTATTTT
TRBD2	-	TRBJ2-1	TRBV6-6	CASSPSGSSYNEQFF	TGTGCCAGCAGTCCTAGCGGAAGCTCCTACAATGAGCAGTTCTTC
TRBD1	-	TRBJ2-2	TRBV19	CASRGQGFAGELFF	TGTGCCAGTAGGGGACAGGGGTTCGCCGGGGAGCTGTTTTTT
TRBD1	-	TRBJ2-1	TRBV30	CAWSVGQGEGNEQFF	TGTGCCTGGAGTGTAGGGCAGGGGGAAGGCAATGAGCAGTTCTTC
TRBD2	-	TRBJ2-1	TRBV30	CASRTSGSYNEQFF	TGTGCCTCAAGGACTAGCGGGAGCTACAATGAGCAGTTCTTC
-	once	TRBJ2-3	TRBV6-5	CASSYADTDTQYF	TGTGCCAGCAGTTACGCAGACACAGATACGCAGTATTTT
TRBD2	-	TRBJ2-1	TRBV10-3	CAISPGLAGANEQFF	TGTGCCATCAGTCCTGGACTAGCGGGAGCCAATGAGCAGTTCTTC
TRBD1	-	TRBJ1-1	TRBV20-1	CSPRQGVEAFF	TGCAGTCCAAGACAGGGTGTAGAAGCTTTCTTT
TRBD1	-	TRBJ1-2	TRBV6-5	CASSLGQGDYYGYTF	TGTGCCAGCAGTTTAGGACAGGGAGATTACTATGGCTACACCTTC
-	-	TRBJ1-2	TRBV5-1	CASRTEEYGYTF	TGCGCCAGCAGGACAGAGGAATATGGCTACACCTTC
-	-	TRBJ1-4	TRBV27	CASSLCRSGATNEKLFF	TGTGCCAGCAGTTTATGTAGATCGGGTGCAACTAATGAAAAACTGTTTTTT
TRBD2	-	TRBJ2-7	TRBV9	CASSATGGSGTIYEQYF	TGTGCCAGCAGCGCAACCGGGGGTAGCGGGACCATTTACGAGCAGTACTTC
TRBD2	-	TRBJ2-7	TRBV6-5	CASSFTSGSYEQYF	TGTGCCAGCAGTTTTACTAGCGGGAGCTACGAGCAGTACTTC
TRBD2	once	TRBJ2-3	TRBV6-5	CASSSGRFTDTQYF	TGTGCCAGCAGTAGCGGGAGGTTCACAGATACGCAGTATTTT
TRBD2	-	TRBJ2-7	TRBV4-1	CASSLAVSYEQYF	TGCGCCAGCAGTCTAGCGGTTTCCTACGAGCAGTACTTC
-	-	TRBJ2-1	TRBV27	CASSPNLQGLPRQFF	TGTGCCAGCAGCCCCAACCTACAGGGACTACCGAGGCAGTTCTTC
-	-	TRBJ2-7	TRBV27	CASTSDLHEQYF	TGTGCCAGCACCTCGGACTTACACGAGCAGTACTTC
-	-	TRBJ1-1	TRBV5-1	CASSLVLEAEAFF	TGCGCCAGCAGCTTGGTTTTGGAGGCTGAAGCTTTCTTT
TRBD1	-	TRBJ2-7	TRBV5-1	CASSLGGQTVHEQYF	TGCGCCAGCAGCTTAGGGGGCCAGACGGTACACGAGCAGTACTTC
-	-	TRBJ2-3	TRBV5-8	CASSQMRRVEGDTQYF	TGTGCCAGCAGCCAGATGCGCAGAGTGGAGGGAGATACGCAGTATTTT
TRBD2	once	TRBJ2-5	TRBV18	CASSPLRTSGQETQYF	TGTGCCAGCTCACCTTTGAGGACTAGCGGGCAAGAGACCCAGTACTTC
-	-	TRBJ1-2	TRBV2	CASAYGDYGYTF	TGTGCCAGCGCCTACGGTGACTATGGCTACACCTTC
-	-	TRBJ1-2	TRBV28	CATNPGGYGYTF	TGTGCCACCAACCCGGGGGGCTATGGCTACACCTTC
-	-	TRBJ1-4	TRBV28	CASSLGQLVNEKLFF	TGTGCCAGCAGTCTAGGACAGCTAGTGAATGAAAAACTGTTTTTT
TRBD1	-	TRBJ2-5	TRBV9	CASSQTGTQETQYF	TGTGCCAGCAGCCAGACAGGGACGCAAGAGACCCAGTACTTC
TRBD1	-	TRBJ1-2	TRBV9	CASSAGTGINRYGYTF	TGTGCCAGCAGCGCCGGGACAGGGATAAATCGCTATGGCTACACCTTC
-	-	TRBJ1-5	TRBV19	CASSTTGPGSNQPQHF	TGTGCCAGTAGTACTACCGGACCGGGGAGCAATCAGCCCCAGCATTTT
TRBD1	once	TRBJ2-7	TRBV7-9	CASSHGTGKTKNSYEQYF	TGTGCCAGCAGCCATGGGACAGGTAAAACCAAAAATTCCTACGAGCAGTACTTC
-	-	TRBJ2-7	TRBV7-9	CASSLVRDEQYF	TGTGCCAGCAGCTTAGTTCGGGACGAGCAGTACTTC
-	-	TRBJ2-6	TRBV4-3	CASSQVSSGANVLTF	TGCGCCAGCAGCCAAGTCTCCTCTGGGGCCAACGTCCTGACTTTC
-	once	TRBJ2-3	TRBV2	CASNLGGLTDTQYF	TGTGCCAGCAACTTAGGCGGGCTCACAGATACGCAGTATTTT
TRBD1	-	TRBJ1-1	TRBV9	CASSASQQGVNTEAFF	TGTGCCAGCAGCGCTAGCCAACAGGGGGTGAACACTGAAGCTTTCTTT
-	-	TRBJ1-1	TRBV4-2	CASSQGDSNTEAFF	TGTGCCAGCAGCCAAGGAGACAGTAACACTGAAGCTTTCTTT
-	once	TRBJ2-6	TRBV2	CASSGEAGVGANVLTF	TGTGCCAGCAGTGGAGAGGCGGGCGTTGGGGCCAACGTCCTGACTTTC
TRBD1	-	TRBJ2-3	TRBV7-3	CASSRGQGDTDTQYF	TGTGCCAGCAGCCGGGGACAGGGAGACACAGATACGCAGTATTTT
TRBD1	-	TRBJ1-3	TRBV6-5	CASSAGTGGNTIYF	TGTGCCAGCAGTGCCGGGACAGGAGGCAACACCATATATTTT
-	once	TRBJ1-1	TRBV7-2	CASRELQEPTEAFF	TGTGCCAGCAGAGAACTTCAGGAACCCACTGAAGCTTTCTTT
TRBD1	-	TRBJ2-7	TRBV4-2	CASSPRGQGAYEQYF	TGTGCCAGCAGCCCCCGAGGACAGGGGGCTTACGAGCAGTACTTC
-	-	TRBJ2-7	TRBV2	CASSEPGQSYEQYF	TGTGCCAGCAGTGAACCTGGGCAGTCTTACGAGCAGTACTTC
-	-	TRBJ1-1	TRBV6-5	CASRPGQSLNTEAFF	TGTGCCAGCAGGCCCGGACAGTCCTTGAACACTGAAGCTTTCTTT
TRBD2	-	TRBJ2-3	TRBV28	CASSRGTSGRAYPDTQYF	TGTGCCAGCAGCCGCGGGACTAGCGGGAGGGCCTATCCAGATACGCAGTATTTT
TRBD1	-	TRBJ2-4	TRBV10-3	CAISESSTGVGNIQYF	TGTGCCATCAGTGAGTCTAGTACAGGGGTCGGAAACATTCAGTACTTC
TRBD1	-	TRBJ1-5	TRBV2	CASNRGASNQPQHF	TGTGCCAGCAACAGGGGCGCAAGCAATCAGCCCCAGCATTTT
-	-	TRBJ2-7	TRBV27	CASSLSAGQLWTYEQYF	TGTGCCAGCAGTTTATCCGCAGGACAGCTATGGACCTACGAGCAGTACTTC
-	-	TRBJ1-5	TRBV7-7	CASSLGQNQPQHF	TGTGCTAGCAGCTTGGGGCAGAATCAGCCCCAGCATTTT
-	once	TRBJ2-1	TRBV6-1	CASSGLSSYNEQFF	TGTGCCAGCAGTGGGCTCAGCTCCTACAATGAGCAGTTCTTC
TRBD2	-	TRBJ2-3	TRBV30	CAWSGMGGSADTQYF	TGTGCCTGGAGTGGCATGGGCGGGAGTGCAGATACGCAGTATTTT
TRBD2	-	TRBJ2-2	TRBV9	CASSVAPSGSTGELFF	TGTGCCAGCAGCGTAGCCCCTAGCGGGAGCACCGGGGAGCTGTTTTTT